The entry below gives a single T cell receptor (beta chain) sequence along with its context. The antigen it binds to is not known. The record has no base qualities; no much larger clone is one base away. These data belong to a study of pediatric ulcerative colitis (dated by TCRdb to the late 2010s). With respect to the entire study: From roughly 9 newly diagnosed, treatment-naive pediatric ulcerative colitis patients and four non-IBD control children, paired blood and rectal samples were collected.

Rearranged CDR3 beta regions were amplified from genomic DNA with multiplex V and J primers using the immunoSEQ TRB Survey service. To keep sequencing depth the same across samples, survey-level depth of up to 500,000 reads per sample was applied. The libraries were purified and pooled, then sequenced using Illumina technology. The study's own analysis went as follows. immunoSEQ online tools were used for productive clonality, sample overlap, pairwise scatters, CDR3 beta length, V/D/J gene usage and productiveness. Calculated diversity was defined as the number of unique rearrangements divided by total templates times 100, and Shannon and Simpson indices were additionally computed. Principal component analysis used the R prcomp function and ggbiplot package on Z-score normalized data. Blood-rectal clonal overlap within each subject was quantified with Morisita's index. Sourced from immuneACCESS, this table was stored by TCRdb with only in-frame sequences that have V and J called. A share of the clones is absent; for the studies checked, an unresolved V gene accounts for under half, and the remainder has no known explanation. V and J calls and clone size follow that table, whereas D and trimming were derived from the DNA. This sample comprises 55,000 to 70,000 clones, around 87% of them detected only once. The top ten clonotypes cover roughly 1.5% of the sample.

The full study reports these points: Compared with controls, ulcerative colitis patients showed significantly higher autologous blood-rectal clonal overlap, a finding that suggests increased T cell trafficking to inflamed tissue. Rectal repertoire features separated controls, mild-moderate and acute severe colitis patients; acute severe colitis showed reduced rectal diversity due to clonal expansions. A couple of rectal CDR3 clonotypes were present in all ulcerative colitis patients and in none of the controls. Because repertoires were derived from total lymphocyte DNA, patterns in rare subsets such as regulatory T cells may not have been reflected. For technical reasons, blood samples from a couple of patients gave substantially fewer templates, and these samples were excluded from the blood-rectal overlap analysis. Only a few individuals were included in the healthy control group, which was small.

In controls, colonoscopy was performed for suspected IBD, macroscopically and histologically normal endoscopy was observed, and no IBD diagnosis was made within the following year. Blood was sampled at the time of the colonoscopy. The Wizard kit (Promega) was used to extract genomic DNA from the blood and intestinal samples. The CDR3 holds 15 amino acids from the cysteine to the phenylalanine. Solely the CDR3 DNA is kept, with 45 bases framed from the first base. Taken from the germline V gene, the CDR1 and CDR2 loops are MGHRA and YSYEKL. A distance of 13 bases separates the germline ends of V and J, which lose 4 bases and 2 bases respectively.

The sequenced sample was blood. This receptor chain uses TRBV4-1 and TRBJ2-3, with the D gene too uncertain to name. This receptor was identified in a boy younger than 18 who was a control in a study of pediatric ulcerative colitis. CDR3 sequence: CASSREGRPTDTQYF. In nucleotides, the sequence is TGCGCCAGCAGCCGTGAAGGTAGACCCACAGATACGCAGTATTTT.